Shown below are 22 T cell receptor beta chains from a single sample sequenced in a study of blood T cell repertoires in COVID-19. Profiled with immunoSEQ multiplex PCR; TCRdb holds only in-frame clones, not every one. The sample records approximately 150,000 clones, 83% being singletons. The specimen sequenced was peripheral blood. The receptors were gathered from a woman in her 70s who had recovered from COVID-19.

The chain has TRBV7-2 and TRBJ1-1; D gene ambiguous. The CDR3 is 12 residues long. CDR1 is SGHTA and CDR2 is FQGNSA in the germline V gene. Trimming cost V 2 bases and J 5 bases, with 6 bases left between them. The CDR3 reads CASSLSGTEAFF. The CDR3, as DNA: TGTGCCAGCAGCTTATCCGGGACTGAAGCTTTCTTT.

The gene calls are TRBV3-1 (or the pseudogene TRBV3-2) and TRBJ1-3, with D hard to call. In germline, CDR1 is LGHDT, CDR2 YNNKEL (reference sequence). CDR3 length equals 12 residues. Trimming took off 1 base at V and 7 bases at J, with 5 bases between the two ends. The CDR3 coding sequence is TGTGCCAGCAGCCAAGTCCAGAACACCATATATTTT. Amino acids: CASSQVQNTIYF.

The rearrangement links TRBV6-2 or TRBV6-3 to TRBJ2-5, with 15 positions matching TRBD2. CDR3 length equals 15 residues. Germline values: CDR1 MNHEY, CDR2 SVGEGT. The junction had 3 bases not matched to a gene; V was cut back by 5 bases and J by 5 bases. The CDR3 DNA reads as TGTGCCAGCAGTGGGACTAGCGGGAGGCGGGAGACCCAGTACTTC. This gives the protein CASSGTSGRRETQYF.

The rearrangement uses TRBV4-1 and TRBJ1-2, with 7 positions matching TRBD1. The ends lost 1 base at V and 3 bases at J; junction bases unmatched: 5. Germline V CDR1 and CDR2: MGHRA, YSYEKL. The CDR3 extends over 15 amino acids. The CDR3 reads CASSQGQGVYYGYTF. CDR3 sequence (DNA): TGCGCCAGCAGCCAAGGGCAGGGGGTGTACTATGGCTACACCTTC.

CDR3 nucleotide sequence: TGTGCCAGTAGCCAGGGGGGCCGTGGTTCGGAGACCCAGTACTTC. Its protein is CASSQGGRGSETQYF. This chain joins TRBV19 and TRBJ2-5, with a possible D match to TRBD1 (7 bases). This CDR3 is built from 15 residues. Trimming took 6 bases from V and 5 from J, leaving 19 bases between them. Germline V gives CDR1 LNHDA, CDR2 SQIVND (reference sequence).

The V and J genes are TRBV5-1 and TRBJ2-2; 8 bases map to TRBD1. The CDR3 length is 15 residues. V lost 4 bases, J lost 4 bases, and 6 bases stayed unmatched. Germline values: CDR1 SGHRS, CDR2 YFSETQ. In nucleotides, the CDR3 is TGCGCCAGCAGCACCGGACAGGGAGGCACCGGGGAGCTGTTTTTT. As protein: CASSTGQGGTGELFF.

This sequence joins TRBV6-6 and TRBJ1-4; possible D gene TRBD1, 5 bases. Germline-derived CDR1 and CDR2 are MNHNY and SVGAGI (reference sequence). Trimming cost V 0 bases and J 2 bases, with 10 bases left between them. The CDR3 totals 16 residues. CDR3 sequence reads: CASSYSGGETNEKLFF. DNA of the CDR3: TGTGCCAGCAGTTACTCGGGGGGGGAGACTAATGAAAAACTGTTTTTT.

Concerning this clone: In the same sample, other DNA sequences code for this CDR3. This chain uses TRBV30 with TRBJ2-4; the match to TRBD2 covers 11 bases. Unmatched junction bases numbered 4, after V lost 2 bases and J lost 7 bases. The germline gives CDR1 GTSNPN, CDR2 SVGIG (reference sequence). CDR3 size: 14 residues. CDR3 sequence (DNA): TGTGCCTGGAGTCCTAGCGGGGGGTGGAACATTCAGTACTTC. It encodes CAWSPSGGWNIQYF.

This chain connects TRBV6-4 to TRBJ2-3, with 7 bases aligning to TRBD1. The germline V gene has CDR1 MRHNA and CDR2 SNTAGT. V shed 3 bases, J shed 6 bases, and the junction held 12 bases outside the gene matches. The CDR3 loop spans 16 amino acids. The DNA of the CDR3 is TGTGCCAGCAGTGAACTAGGGGGCCTACTACACGATACGCAGTATTTT. Translated: CASSELGGLLHDTQYF.

CDR3 sequence (DNA): TGCGCCAGCAGCTTGGGGGGGGGCCCCCACTATGGCTACACCTTC. Its protein product is CASSLGGGPHYGYTF. V usage is TRBV5-1 and J usage is TRBJ1-2; D is perhaps TRBD1 (6 bases). Germline V gene sequence: CDR1 SGHRS, CDR2 YFSETQ. The CDR3 has 15 residues. The V gene lost 0 bases and the J gene lost 3 bases, with 12 bases spanning the gap.

The chain recombines TRBV28 with TRBJ2-6; tentatively, D is TRBD1 (5 bases). V was trimmed by 5 bases and J by 0 bases, leaving 8 bases between them. Germline V gives CDR1 MDHEN, CDR2 SYDVKM. The CDR3 has 15 amino acids. The CDR3 DNA follows: TGTGCCAGCAGTAGGGGAAGCTCTGGGGCCAACGTCCTGACTTTC. Its protein product is CASSRGSSGANVLTF.

This chain joins TRBV9 and TRBJ1-2, with D perhaps TRBD1 (6 bases). Trimming stripped 0 bases from V and 4 bases from J, with 10 bases between. The CDR3 totals 14 residues. Germline V gene lookup returns CDR1 SGDLS and CDR2 YYNGEE. This CDR3 reads CASSVEPGAYGYTF. CDR3 nucleotide sequence: TGTGCCAGCAGCGTAGAGCCAGGGGCCTATGGCTACACCTTC.

The chain joins TRBV10-3 to TRBJ2-1; 14 bases fit TRBD2. V dropped 11 bases and J dropped 0; count of bases not matched to a gene: 9. The V gene's germline CDR1 is ENHRY and CDR2 SYGVKD. The CDR3 contains 17 residues. This CDR3 is CALGTSGGILSYNEQFF. CDR3 DNA: TGTGCCCTAGGGACTAGCGGGGGCATCCTCTCCTACAATGAGCAGTTCTTC.

V and J are TRBV6-1 and TRBJ2-5; tentatively, D is TRBD2 (6 bases). V lost 6 bases to trimming and J lost 5 bases, with 19 bases between them. The CDR3 consists of 15 residues. Germline CDR1 MNHNS, CDR2 SASEGT. CDR3 sequence: CASRPDRGWEETQYF. As DNA, the CDR3 is TGTGCCAGCAGGCCAGACCGGGGGTGGGAGGAGACCCAGTACTTC.

V and J are TRBV2 and TRBJ1-4, with D unclear. Trimming stripped 3 bases from V and 8 bases from J, with 13 bases between. This CDR3 comprises 14 residues. CDR1 is SNHLY and CDR2 is FYNNEI in the germline V gene. The CDR3 spells CASSETMVGEKLFF. For the CDR3, the DNA is TGTGCCAGCAGTGAGACAATGGTTGGGGAAAAACTGTTTTTT.

The J gene is TRBJ2-3, the V gene TRBV27; the D gene is possibly TRBD1 (5 bases). The CDR3 totals 15 residues. Germline V gene data show CDR1 as MNHEY and CDR2 as SMNVEV (reference sequence). The germline V and J ends were trimmed by 7 bases and 8 bases, with 22 bases remaining between them. For the CDR3, the DNA is TGTGCCAGCATGTTAACCAGGCAGGGCCCCGGTACGCAGTATTTT. As protein: CASMLTRQGPGTQYF.

The V call is TRBV28, the J call TRBJ1-5; tentative D call: TRBD1 (5 bases). This CDR3 contains 12 residues. Germline assignment: CDR1 MDHEN and CDR2 SYDVKM. The ends were cut back, 8 bases at V and 7 bases at J, with 12 bases in the middle. The CDR3 loop is CASRRGGQPQHF. CDR3 sequence (DNA): TGTGCCAGCCGGCGCGGGGGACAGCCCCAGCATTTT.

J is TRBJ2-2 and V is TRBV6-5; D remains ambiguous. V lost 6 bases, J lost 5 bases, and 10 bases lay in between. The CDR3 extends over 13 amino acids. Germline assignment: CDR1 MNHEY and CDR2 SVGAGI. CDR3 sequence: CASRLTPTGELFF. CDR3 DNA sequence: TGTGCCAGCAGATTGACACCAACCGGGGAGCTGTTTTTT.

The chain employs TRBV5-4 and TRBJ1-2; maybe TRBD1 (6 bases). V lost 4 bases, J lost 4 bases, and 8 bases lay in between. CDR3 length equals 12 residues. Germline V lookup: CDR1 SGHNT, CDR2 YYREEE (reference sequence). As DNA, the CDR3 is TGTGCCAGCAGCCAGGACAGCTATGGCTACACCTTC. It is translated as CASSQDSYGYTF.

In this sample, this clone turned up many times. V is TRBV5-1 and J is TRBJ1-6; D possibly corresponds to TRBD1 (5 bases). The CDR3 extends over 14 amino acids. In germline, CDR1 is SGHRS, CDR2 YFSETQ. V gave up 0 bases and J gave up 10 bases, with 11 bases separating them. The CDR3: CASSLGGGSSPLHF. DNA for the CDR3: TGCGCCAGCAGCTTGGGGGGCGGGAGCTCACCCCTCCACTTT. Variable domain in full (rest from reference TRBV5-1 and TRBJ1-6): KAGVTQTPRYLIKTRGQQVTLSCSPISGHRSVSWYQQTPGQGLQFLFEYFSETQRNKGNFPGRFSGRQFSNSRSEMNVSTLELGDSALYLCASSLGGGSSPLHFGNGTRLTVT.

The chain combines TRBV7-9 with TRBJ1-1; D gene unclear. V shed 1 base and J shed 3 bases, with 12 bases lying between them. This CDR3 contains 15 residues. CDR1 and CDR2 from the germline V gene are SEHNR and FQNEAQ (reference sequence). CDR3 sequence reads: CASSLGGSLDTEAFF. The CDR3 DNA sequence: TGTGCCAGCAGCTTAGGTGGCAGTCTGGACACTGAAGCTTTCTTT.

The chain employs TRBV9 and TRBJ1-4; 10 bases match TRBD1. The germline V gene has CDR1 SGDLS and CDR2 YYNGEE. Trimming at V came to 0 bases and at J to 6 bases, leaving 2 bases not matched to a gene. The CDR3 totals 15 residues. CDR3 DNA sequence: TGTGCCAGCAGCGTAGCGGGGACAGGGGATGAAAAACTGTTTTTT. It is translated as CASSVAGTGDEKLFF.